The 23 T cell receptor beta chains below all came from one sample that was sequenced in a study of shared clonotypes between healthy human individuals. The naive CD8 population came from CD45RO-negative cells selected for CCR7, without terminally differentiated effector memory CD45RA+ cells. Assay used: immunoSEQ multiplex PCR; TCRdb lists only in-frame clones, some missing. The sample carries about 2.1 million clones, around 93% recorded once. Material: naive CD8+ T cells from PBMCs. The receptor set was obtained from a man younger than 35 in good health. Some clones in this sample may be carry-over from other donors' samples.

The chain employs TRBV6-5 and TRBJ2-7; TRBD1 or TRBD2 may be the D gene (5 bases each). Deletions cut 7 bases from V and 6 bases from J, with 16 bases between. The CDR3 has 13 amino acids. CDR1 is MNHEY, CDR2 SVGAGI, per germline. The CDR3 bases are TGTGCCAGCACCTCGGGACGGGGCTCCGAGCAGTACTTC. Amino acids: CASTSGRGSEQYF.

On this clone: Additional DNA sequences in this sample encode the identical CDR3. V gene TRBV28 combines with J gene TRBJ2-4; the D is unclear. CDR3 size: 14 residues. The germline V gene encodes CDR1 MDHEN and CDR2 SYDVKM. V lost 3 bases and J lost 0, with 6 bases in between. The CDR3 coding sequence is TGTGCCAGCAGTTTGACACTAGCCAAAAACATTCAGTACTTC. Translated, it gives CASSLTLAKNIQYF.

This clone has just one count. This chain joins TRBV28 and TRBJ2-1; TRBD1 matches 12 bases. V shed 8 bases and J 4 bases; nucleotides not matched to a gene: 18. Germline V gives CDR1 MDHEN, CDR2 SYDVKM. The CDR3 is 19 amino acids. The chain's CDR3 is CASPPGQGASGFFYNEQFF. CDR3 coding DNA: TGTGCCAGCCCCCCGGGACAGGGGGCCTCTGGGTTTTTTTACAATGAGCAGTTCTTC.

The sample holds one count of this clone. This chain links TRBV27 with TRBJ2-7; D gene ambiguous. The CDR3 is made up of 14 amino acids. The V end lost 6 bases, the J end lost 0 bases, and 12 bases lay between the germline ends. Germline assignment: CDR1 MNHEY and CDR2 SMNVEV (reference sequence). Here the CDR3 DNA reads TGTGCCAGCAGACCCCTTGAGAGCTCCTACGAGCAGTACTTC. Its translation is CASRPLESSYEQYF.

The rearrangement joins TRBV2 to TRBJ2-3; D unclear. V lost 10 bases and J lost 2, with 16 bases in between. Germline V CDR1 and CDR2: SNHLY, FYNNEI. The CDR3 runs to 14 residues. The CDR3 sequence: CATRIRPHTDTQYF. The CDR3 DNA is TGTGCCACCAGGATACGGCCCCACACAGATACGCAGTATTTT.

The CDR3 bases are TGTGCCAGCAGTGGTTGGCAGGCCCCGGGGGAGCAGTACTTC. Translation gives CASSGWQAPGEQYF. This chain connects TRBV27 to TRBJ2-7; maybe TRBD2 (5 bases). Germline V gives CDR1 MNHEY, CDR2 SMNVEV (reference sequence). V was shortened by 5 bases and J by 7 bases, with 18 bases between the two germline ends. This CDR3 has 14 residues.

V usage is TRBV13 and J usage is TRBJ2-7, with a weak D call TRBD1 (6 bases). Per the germline V gene, CDR1 is PRHDT and CDR2 is FYEKMQ (reference sequence). Trimming removed 3 bases from V and 2 bases from J, with 14 bases in between. The CDR3 contains 15 residues. CDR3 amino acids: CASSFLQGSAYEQYF. CDR3 nucleotide sequence: TGTGCCAGCAGCTTCCTGCAGGGGTCAGCCTACGAGCAGTACTTC.

This sequence joins TRBV10-3 and TRBJ1-2; D not resolved. This CDR3 is 17 amino acids long. Trimming left V 5 bases short and J 8 bases short, with 27 bases between. Germline CDR1 reads ENHRY; CDR2 reads SYGVKD. In DNA, the CDR3 is TGTGCCATCAGTTCCCCCCCATCAGGAGGTATAGGGAGCGGCTACACCTTC. This codes for CAISSPPSGGIGSGYTF.

The chain couples TRBV6-5 to TRBJ2-3; D may be TRBD2 (6 bases). Germline values: CDR1 MNHEY, CDR2 SVGAGI. The CDR3 is 13 residues long. V was shortened by 7 bases and J by 6 bases, with 14 bases between the two germline ends. The CDR3: CASTERGSDTQYF. The CDR3, as DNA: TGTGCCAGCACGGAACGGGGGTCGGATACGCAGTATTTT.

The chain links TRBV2 to TRBJ1-1; TRBD1 might be the D (6 bases). Germline loops: CDR1 SNHLY, CDR2 FYNNEI. The CDR3 length is 16 residues. The germline V and J ends were trimmed by 8 bases and 0 bases, with 19 bases remaining between them. CDR3 in amino acids: CASLMAGALMNTEAFF. CDR3 DNA sequence: TGTGCCAGCCTTATGGCAGGGGCCTTAATGAACACTGAAGCTTTCTTT.

The rearrangement joins TRBV7-9 to TRBJ2-7; tentatively, D is TRBD1 (6 bases). This CDR3 has 14 amino acids. Germline loops: CDR1 SEHNR, CDR2 FQNEAQ (reference sequence). V was clipped by 3 bases and J by 3 bases, with 12 bases between them. The CDR3 DNA follows: TGTGCCAGCAGCTTCTCAACAGGGATCTACGAGCAGTACTTC. Amino acids: CASSFSTGIYEQYF.

The rearrangement joins TRBV27 to TRBJ2-1; possibly TRBD2 for D (6 bases). V lost 6 bases and J 0 bases, leaving 15 bases between the germline ends. Germline-derived CDR1 and CDR2 are MNHEY and SMNVEV (reference sequence). The CDR3 extends over 16 amino acids. The CDR3 is CASRLTSLSSYNEQFF. CDR3 sequence (DNA): TGTGCCAGCAGATTGACTAGTCTGAGCTCCTACAATGAGCAGTTCTTC.

The genes are TRBV19 and TRBJ1-1; D is perhaps TRBD1 (5 bases). Trimming stripped 7 bases from V and 4 bases from J, with 16 bases between. The germline CDR1 and CDR2 sequences are LNHDA and SQIVND (reference sequence). The CDR3 spans 14 residues. The CDR3 coding sequence is TGTGCCAGTATCGACCCTGGGGCTGGCACTGAAGCTTTCTTT. Protein product: CASIDPGAGTEAFF.

The chain recombines TRBV7-9 with TRBJ2-5, with a tentative D call TRBD1 (6 bases). Trimming took 5 bases from V and 3 from J, leaving 16 bases between them. This CDR3 spans 15 amino acids. CDR1 SEHNR and CDR2 FQNEAQ come from the germline V gene (reference sequence). CDR3 coding DNA: TGTGCCAGCAGCCCCCCCGGGAAGGGGGAAGAGACCCAGTACTTC. It codes for CASSPPGKGEETQYF.

This chain uses TRBV29-1 with TRBJ2-7; possible D gene TRBD1, 5 bases. Deletions cut 5 bases from V and 2 bases from J, with 13 bases between. The CDR3 length is 13 residues. The germline gives CDR1 SQVTM, CDR2 ANQGSEA. The CDR3 reads CSVLVGQTYEQYF. CDR3 DNA sequence: TGCAGCGTTTTGGTGGGGCAGACCTACGAGCAGTACTTC.

J is TRBJ1-2 and V is TRBV19; the D gene is possibly TRBD1 (6 bases). Germline assignment: CDR1 LNHDA and CDR2 SQIVND (reference sequence). Between the trimmed V and J ends, which lost 2 bases and 8 bases, there was a span of 18 bases. The CDR3 consists of 15 residues. CDR3 bases: TGTGCCAGTAGTATATACAGGGCCCCGGATGAGGGCTACACCTTC. Its protein is CASSIYRAPDEGYTF.

The chain carries TRBV15 and TRBJ2-5; D unresolved. The CDR3 covers 16 residues. Looked up from germline, CDR1 is LNHNV and CDR2 is YYDKDF (reference sequence). V was shortened by 0 bases and J by 1 base, with 12 bases between the two germline ends. DNA for the CDR3: TGTGCCACCAGCAGAGATGTGAGGCGGCCCCAAGAGACCCAGTACTTC. Its protein product is CATSRDVRRPQETQYF.

This chain joins TRBV27 and TRBJ2-7, with D possibly being TRBD1 or TRBD2 (5 bases each). This CDR3 spans 15 amino acids. V was pared by 5 bases and J by 2 bases, with 16 bases between. Per the germline V gene, CDR1 is MNHEY and CDR2 is SMNVEV (reference sequence). The CDR3 loop reads CASSTRGAAAYEQYF. The CDR3 region has the DNA TGTGCCAGCAGTACACGAGGGGCAGCGGCCTACGAGCAGTACTTC.

The rearrangement links TRBV7-2 to TRBJ1-2, with 7 positions matching TRBD1. This CDR3 region has 14 residues. The trim removed 2 bases at V and 7 bases at J, leaving 7 bases unmatched. Germline V CDR1 and CDR2: SGHTA, FQGNSA. This chain's CDR3 is CASSLNSQGSGYTF. The CDR3 nucleotides are TGTGCCAGCAGCTTAAATTCACAGGGGAGTGGCTACACCTTC.

The V gene is TRBV7-6, the J gene TRBJ2-1, with a weak D call TRBD2 (6 bases). Trimming shortened V by 1 base and J by 4 bases, and 14 bases separated the two germline ends. Looked up from germline, CDR1 is SGHVS and CDR2 is FNYEAQ. The CDR3 extends over 16 amino acids. CDR3 coding DNA: TGTGCCAGCAGCTTAGTGCTGGCGCGGGGATACAATGAGCAGTTCTTC. The encoded protein is CASSLVLARGYNEQFF.

The rearrangement joins TRBV28 to TRBJ2-5; D not certain. V was trimmed by 6 bases and J by 3 bases, leaving 11 bases between them. The V gene's germline CDR1 is MDHEN and CDR2 SYDVKM. CDR3 length: 13 amino acids. CDR3 protein: CASSAITKETQYF. The CDR3 coding sequence is TGTGCCAGCAGCGCCATTACAAAAGAGACCCAGTACTTC.

The chain uses TRBV7-9 and TRBJ1-2; maybe TRBD1 (5 bases). V lost 4 bases and J lost 4, with 13 bases in between. Germline values: CDR1 SEHNR, CDR2 FQNEAQ (reference sequence). The CDR3 loop spans 14 amino acids. In DNA form, the CDR3 reads TGTGCCAGCAGCTCAATGACAGAAGGCTATGGCTACACCTTC. Protein sequence: CASSSMTEGYGYTF.

V is TRBV7-9 and J is TRBJ2-7, with 7 bases matching TRBD1. V was clipped by 4 bases and J by 4 bases; unmatched bases: 4. The CDR3 is made up of 13 amino acids. In germline, CDR1 is SEHNR, CDR2 FQNEAQ (reference sequence). In nucleotides, the CDR3 is TGTGCCAGCAGCTCGGGACAGCAATACGAGCAGTACTTC. It translates to CASSSGQQYEQYF.